This TCR beta chain was found in a study of cytomegalovirus exposure and HLA in healthy donors. Donors in the study were healthy people who gave bone marrow. General observations from the study: DRB1 had the most TCR associations and HLA-C the fewest, a later analysis found, with rates varying by HLA locus. Further analysis, carried out later, found HLA-associated TCR beta chains more clonally expanded than equally common other chains.

This clone was detected once. The antigen is undetermined. Amplification used 60 Vbeta primers and 13 Jbeta primers. Method: immunoSEQ multiplex PCR; TCRdb's copy keeps in-frame clones and lacks some. The sample shows roughly 150,000 clones, approximately 80% of them seen only once. Sequenced input: PBMCs. The receptor was isolated from a woman aged 35 to 49 in good health and CMV-seropositive.

The CDR3 DNA sequence: TGTGCCAGCAGCCTACTTCAGGGGCTAGCCAAAAACATTCAGTACTTC. It specifies CASSLLQGLAKNIQYF. J is TRBJ2-4 and V is TRBV2; D is possibly TRBD1 (6 bases). Trimming pared 6 bases from V and 0 bases from J, leaving 15 bases between. Germline V gene sequence: CDR1 SNHLY, CDR2 FYNNEI. The CDR3 has 16 amino acids.